The 20 T cell receptor beta chains below were found in one sample sequenced in a study of blood T cell repertoires in COVID-19. Sequencing used immunoSEQ multiplex PCR; TCRdb keeps in-frame clones, though not all of them. This table has hundreds of thousands of clones, about 89% appearing once. The sequencing input was peripheral blood. The receptors originated from a woman in her 30s with COVID-19, enrolled during active disease.

The rearrangement uses TRBV6-2 or TRBV6-3 and TRBJ1-1; the match to TRBD1 covers 7 bases. Trimming took 2 bases from V and 1 from J; bases not matched to a gene: 4. Germline values: CDR1 MNHEY, CDR2 SVGEGT. The CDR3 extends over 15 amino acids. The CDR3 sequence: CASSYRRQGNTEAFF. The CDR3 bases are TGTGCCAGCAGTTACAGGCGACAGGGGAACACTGAAGCTTTCTTT.

This sequence joins TRBV7-9 and TRBJ2-5; 9 nucleotides match TRBD1. The CDR3 totals 14 residues. Germline V gene sequence: CDR1 SEHNR, CDR2 FQNEAQ (reference sequence). Trimming took 6 bases from V and 2 from J; bases not matched to a gene: 4. As DNA, the CDR3 is TGTGCCAGCAGATCCGGGACAGGGCAAGAGACCCAGTACTTC. This gives the protein CASRSGTGQETQYF.

This clone was detected only a few times. The V gene is TRBV6-2 or TRBV6-3, the J gene TRBJ2-1, with 12 bases fitting TRBD1. The CDR3 runs 16 residues. Germline trimming cut 5 bases from V and 10 bases from J; bases unmatched to any gene: 12. The germline V gene has CDR1 MNHEY and CDR2 SVGEGT. CDR3 protein: CASSPPGQGALGEQFF. In DNA form, the CDR3 reads TGTGCCAGCAGTCCACCGGGACAGGGGGCTCTAGGGGAGCAGTTCTTC.

The sample holds a few counts of this clone. The V and J genes are TRBV19 and TRBJ2-5; 7 bases align to TRBD1. Germline values: CDR1 LNHDA, CDR2 SQIVND (reference sequence). V lost 2 bases to trimming and J lost 2 bases; unmatched junction nucleotides: 5. The CDR3 spans 15 residues. The CDR3 nucleotides read TGTGCCAGTAGTATATCGACAGGGAATCAAGAGACCCAGTACTTC. Encoded protein: CASSISTGNQETQYF. Based on the CDR3 plus reference TRBV19 and TRBJ2-5, the full variable domain is DGGITQSPKYLFRKEGQNVTLSCEQNLNHDAMYWYRQDPGQGLRLIYYSQIVNDFQKGDIAEGYSVSREKKESFPLTVTSAQKNPTAFYLCASSISTGNQETQYFGPGTRLLVL.

The chain links TRBV10-3 to TRBJ2-3; weak D call: TRBD2 (5 bases). Germline CDR1 ENHRY, CDR2 SYGVKD. This CDR3 contains 16 residues. The V gene lost 5 bases and the J gene lost 0 bases, with 15 bases spanning the gap. CDR3 sequence reads: CAISSGFGLSTDTQYF. Written as DNA, the CDR3 is TGTGCCATCAGTAGCGGTTTCGGATTAAGCACAGATACGCAGTATTTT.

This rearrangement joins TRBV7-8 to TRBJ1-2; 12 bases match TRBD1. V dropped 6 bases and J dropped 8; count of bases not matched to a gene: 13. Germline-derived CDR1 and CDR2 are SGHVS and FQNEAQ. CDR3 length equals 16 residues. The CDR3 bases are TGTGCCAGCAGTCACCTGATGGGACAGGGGGCGGAAGGCTACACCTTC. This gives the protein CASSHLMGQGAEGYTF. Using reference TRBV7-8 and TRBJ1-2 for the parts outside the CDR3, the full variable domain is GAGVSQSPRYKVAKRGQDVALRCDPISGHVSLFWYQQALGQGPEFLTYFQNEAQLDKSGLPSDRFFAERPEGSVSTLKIQRTQQEDSAVYLCASSHLMGQGAEGYTFGSGTRLTVV.

The V and J genes are TRBV10-1 and TRBJ2-3; 7 bases agree with TRBD1. Germline V gives CDR1 WNHNN, CDR2 SYGVQD (reference sequence). The CDR3 loop spans 14 amino acids. With 4 bases clipped from V and 6 bases from J, the junction kept 7 bases outside the gene matches. The CDR3 DNA is TGCGCCAGCAGTGTAAGGGGGCCGCGGGATACGCAGTATTTT. The encoded protein is CASSVRGPRDTQYF.

This clone was seen once. V gene TRBV11-2 combines with J gene TRBJ2-4; 10 bases fit TRBD1. V dropped 0 bases and J dropped 5; count of bases not matched to a gene: 7. The germline CDR1 and CDR2 sequences are SGHAT and FQNNGV. This CDR3 region has 17 residues. The DNA of the CDR3 is TGTGCCAGCAGCTTAGAGGACAGGGGGTTTTCAGAAAACATTCAGTACTTC. It specifies CASSLEDRGFSENIQYF.

This clone was counted once. The rearrangement joins TRBV7-8 to TRBJ2-1; 12 bases line up with TRBD2. V was pared by 6 bases and J by 6 bases, with 15 bases of the junction left unmatched. CDR3 size: 18 residues. Germline V gives CDR1 SGHVS, CDR2 FQNEAQ. CDR3 region: CASRRPMGRLAGANEQFF. The CDR3 coding sequence is TGTGCCAGCAGACGCCCGATGGGTAGACTAGCGGGAGCCAATGAGCAGTTCTTC.

In this sample, this clone turned up a few times. The rearrangement links TRBV15 to TRBJ2-1; the D gene is possibly TRBD1 (5 bases). The CDR3 totals 18 residues. Germline values: CDR1 LNHNV, CDR2 YYDKDF (reference sequence). V lost 0 bases, J lost 3 bases, and 18 bases lay in between. The CDR3, as DNA: TGTGCCACCAGCAGAGATTATGCCGTCATAGGGGACTACAATGAGCAGTTCTTC. It yields the protein CATSRDYAVIGDYNEQFF.

The chain joins TRBV28 to TRBJ2-1; TRBD2 matches 11 bases. J was trimmed by 7 bases and V by 6 bases; bases with no gene match: 8. Per germline, CDR1 MDHEN and CDR2 SYDVKM. This CDR3 has 15 amino acids. CDR3 residues: CASRGPGLAENEQFF. The CDR3 DNA reads as TGTGCCAGCAGGGGGCCGGGACTAGCGGAGAATGAGCAGTTCTTC.

J is TRBJ1-3 and V is TRBV7-9; 7 bases are shared with TRBD1. V was pared by 5 bases and J by 2 bases, with 9 bases of the junction left unmatched. This CDR3 has 16 amino acids. Looked up from germline, CDR1 is SEHNR and CDR2 is FQNEAQ (reference sequence). The CDR3 region is CASSHYRGLPGNTIYF. The CDR3 DNA sequence: TGTGCCAGCAGCCATTACAGGGGACTCCCTGGAAACACCATATATTTT.

The genes are TRBV5-1 and TRBJ2-3; 9 nucleotides match TRBD1. J lost 3 bases, V lost 4 bases, and 6 bases had no gene match. The length of the CDR3 is 15 residues. Germline V gives CDR1 SGHRS, CDR2 YFSETQ. The CDR3 region is CASSPSGTGTDTQYF. In DNA form, the CDR3 reads TGCGCCAGCAGCCCCTCCGGGACAGGGACAGATACGCAGTATTTT.

This clone was seen only once. V and J are TRBV7-6 and TRBJ2-5; 9 bases are shared with TRBD2. Trimming cost V 5 bases and J 4 bases; bases outside gene matches: 5. Germline V lookup: CDR1 SGHVS, CDR2 FNYEAQ. The CDR3 extends over 14 amino acids. CDR3: CASSPRGGGETQYF. CDR3 DNA: TGTGCCAGCAGCCCGCGCGGGGGGGGAGAGACCCAGTACTTC.

The genes are TRBV4-1 and TRBJ2-5; 7 bases fit TRBD1. Germline V lookup: CDR1 MGHRA, CDR2 YSYEKL. The CDR3 is 15 amino acids. Unmatched junction bases numbered 4, after V lost 1 base and J lost 2 bases. The DNA for the CDR3 is TGCGCCAGCAGCCAAGTTGCCAGGGGGCAAGAGACCCAGTACTTC. Its protein is CASSQVARGQETQYF.

This chain's CDR3 is CASSLDSLDYGYTF. The CDR3 region has the DNA TGTGCCAGCAGCCTGGACAGCTTGGACTATGGCTACACCTTC. The chain carries TRBV5-4 and TRBJ1-2, with D possibly TRBD1 on 6 matching bases. CDR1 SGHNT and CDR2 YYREEE come from the germline V gene (reference sequence). Trimming removed 4 bases from V and 3 bases from J, with 13 bases in between. This CDR3 region has 14 residues. The full variable domain, completed using reference TRBV5-4 and TRBJ1-2, is ETGVTQSPTHLIKTRGQQVTLRCSSQSGHNTVSWYQQALGQGPQFIFQYYREEENGRGNFPPRFSGLQFPNYSSELNVNALELDDSALYLCASSLDSLDYGYTFGSGTRLTVV.

This chain links TRBV5-6 with TRBJ2-5, with D tentatively TRBD2 (7 bases). The CDR3 is 13 amino acids. V was cut by 5 bases and J by 5 bases, with 13 bases left in between. From germline, CDR1 is SGHDT and CDR2 YYEEEE. CDR3 nucleotide sequence: TGTGCCAGCAGAAGGGGAGGGGGGGAGACCCAGTACTTC. Translating it yields CASRRGGGETQYF.

The chain carries TRBV10-3 and TRBJ2-5; a weak D match, TRBD1 (8 bases). The CDR3 totals 12 residues. Trimming shortened V by 7 bases and J by 9 bases, and 15 bases separated the two germline ends. The germline V gene has CDR1 ENHRY and CDR2 SYGVKD. The CDR3 spells CAINGQGGAQYF. CDR3 nucleotides: TGTGCCATCAACGGACAGGGAGGGGCCCAGTACTTC.

This chain uses TRBV14 with TRBJ2-1; 10 nucleotides match TRBD2. V shed 4 bases, J shed 6 bases, and the junction held 6 bases outside the gene matches. The CDR3 spans 15 residues. Germline V gene data show CDR1 as SGHDN and CDR2 as FVKESK. The CDR3 region is CASSPGLAVFNEQFF. For the CDR3, the DNA is TGTGCCAGCAGCCCAGGACTAGCGGTTTTCAATGAGCAGTTCTTC. The full variable domain, completed using reference TRBV14 and TRBJ2-1, is EAGVTQFPSHSVIEKGQTVTLRCDPISGHDNLYWYRRVMGKEIKFLLHFVKESKQDESGMPNNRFLAERTGGTYSTLKVQPAELEDSGVYFCASSPGLAVFNEQFFGPGTRLTVL.

This chain links TRBV7-2 with TRBJ2-3; 8 bases match TRBD2. The junction had 7 bases not matched to a gene; V was cut back by 5 bases and J by 0 bases. The CDR3 consists of 16 residues. CDR1 and CDR2 (germline): SGHTA, FQGNSA. CDR3 nucleotide sequence: TGTGCCAGCAGCCTCCTACTAGCGGCCAGCACAGATACGCAGTATTTT. Amino acids: CASSLLLAASTDTQYF.